Sequencing of this T cell receptor (beta chain) was carried out in a study of CD4 T cells in relation to SARS-CoV-2 and coronaviruses. Study-level information: PBMCs were cultured with antigen for over nine days before TCR beta sequencing. Broader study findings: Around two thirds of donors had memory CD4+ clonotypes crossrecognizing SARS-CoV-2 and common cold coronavirus spike. The assay detects memory recall responses, not culture-primed primary responses.

90,000 to 100,000 naive or memory CD4+ cells were cultured with CEF peptides for about 10 days. The CDR3 contains 17 residues. Looked up from germline, CDR1 is SGHVS and CDR2 is FQNEAQ. The V end lost 1 base, the J end lost 1 base, and 15 bases lay between the germline ends. The method was immunoSEQ multiplex PCR; TCRdb's version includes in-frame clones alone and lacks a portion of them. Of some 40,000 clones in the sample, over 70% were seen once. For this clone: The antigen remains undetermined.

The specimen was memory CD4+ T cells from PBMCs, cultured in vitro. This receptor was identified in an adult with COVID-19. V usage is TRBV7-8 and J usage is TRBJ2-3; perhaps TRBD2 as D (6 bases). Here the CDR3 DNA reads TGTGCCAGCAGCTTAGGGTGGGGGGAGGAACGCACAGATACGCAGTATTTT. This encodes CASSLGWGEERTDTQYF. Full variable domain (outside the CDR3, taken from reference TRBV7-8 and TRBJ2-3): GAGVSQSPRYKVAKRGQDVALRCDPISGHVSLFWYQQALGQGPEFLTYFQNEAQLDKSGLPSDRFFAERPEGSVSTLKIQRTQQEDSAVYLCASSLGWGEERTDTQYFGPGTRLTVL.